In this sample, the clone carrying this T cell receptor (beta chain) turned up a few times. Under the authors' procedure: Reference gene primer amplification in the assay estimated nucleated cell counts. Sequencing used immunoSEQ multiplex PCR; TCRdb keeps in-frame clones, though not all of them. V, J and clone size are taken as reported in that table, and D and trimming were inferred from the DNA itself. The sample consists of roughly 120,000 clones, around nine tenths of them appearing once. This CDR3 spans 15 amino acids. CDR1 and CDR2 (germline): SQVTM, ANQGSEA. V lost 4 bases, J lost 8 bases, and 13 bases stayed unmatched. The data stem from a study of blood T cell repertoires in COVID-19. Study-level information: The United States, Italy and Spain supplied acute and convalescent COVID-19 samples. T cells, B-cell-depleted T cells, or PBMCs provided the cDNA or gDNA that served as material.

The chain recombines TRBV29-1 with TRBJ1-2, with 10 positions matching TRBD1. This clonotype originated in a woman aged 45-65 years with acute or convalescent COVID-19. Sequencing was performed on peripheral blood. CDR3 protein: CSVVSGDRGDRGYTF. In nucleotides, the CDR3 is TGCAGCGTTGTGTCGGGGGACAGGGGCGATCGGGGCTACACCTTC.